The rows below give T cell receptor beta chains drawn from one sample of a study of OX40 agonist ivuxolimab in advanced cancers. Profiling relied on immunoSEQ multiplex PCR, and the TCRdb table lists in-frame clones only, not all of them. The data show roughly 34,000 clones, roughly 82% seen once. The specimen comprised CD4+ or CD8+ T cells sorted from blood, sampled in a trial of the OX40 agonist ivuxolimab. The receptors here all came from an adult with an advanced solid tumor such as melanoma, head and neck, liver or kidney cancer. Both conserved end residues are part of each CDR3.

V gene,CDR3 length,CDR3 protein
TRBV7-8,16,CASSLGTGTGVWPQHF
TRBV5-1,15,CASSLEVGTNTEAFF
TRBV11-2,13,CASSPNPNQPQHF
TRBV28,16,CASSSWGRGATDTQYF
TRBV27,14,CASSSPSGRYEQYF
TRBV2,15,CASSWLSGASEKLFF
TRBV11-2,15,CASSFGTGLAQEQYF
TRBV27,14,CASSWDSSTDMQYF
TRBV29-1,14,CSVEDRFSGVDAFF
TRBV5-1,15,CASSLAGDQPYEQYF
TRBV9,16,CASSPNLGGEADTQYF
TRBV7-2,15,CASSLAEAGYEKLFF
TRBV11-3,16,CASSLASRDHDNEQFF
TRBV18,12,CASASDDYEQYF
TRBV9,16,CASSPRLAGYTDTQYF
TRBV28,17,CASSFEDPGLTTDTQYF
TRBV28,15,CASGGQGAAYNEQFF
TRBV10-3,14,CAIGRERSTDTQYF
TRBV30,17,CAWSVSASHWSTDTQYF
TRBV19,14,CASSNGGDYNEQFF
TRBV7-3,15,CASSLIRTANYGYTF
TRBV11-2,11,CASSRPHEQYF
TRBV9,14,CASSPGDRHYEQYF
TRBV27,13,CASWQGGTTEAFF
TRBV7-3,15,CASSPRVGGRDTQYF
TRBV28,16,CASSLGVSSLTDTQYF
TRBV10-1,17,CASSALDGGGGSYEQYF
TRBV7-6,14,CASSSSGLDSPLHF